These 16 T cell receptor beta chains were all obtained from the same sample, sequenced in a study of T cell clonality in common variable immunodeficiency (dated by TCRdb to between 2014 and 2017). Library prep was done by the immunoSEQ multiplex PCR assay. TCRdb mirrors the immuneACCESS table, restricted to in-frame sequences. Some clones are absent from its copies; in checked studies, under half trace to an unresolved V gene, and the reason for the others is unknown. This sample contains tens of thousands of clones, none of which is a singleton. Of the sample, 2% to 2.5% is held by the ten largest clones. Sequencing was carried out using peripheral blood mononuclear cells. The receptors originated from a person between 18 and 70 years old in good health.

This clone was recorded a few times. The read halts 3 residues ahead of the CDR3 end, with the missing end drawn from the germline J gene. The rearrangement uses TRBV7-9 and TRBJ2-2; TRBD1 is a possible D gene (6 bases). This CDR3 contains 14 residues. Germline V gene lookup returns CDR1 SEHNR and CDR2 FQNEAQ (reference sequence). CDR3 DNA (partial): TGTGCCAGCAGGTACGGACAGTCGAATGAAAAG. Protein: CASRYGQSNEK. The full CDR3 reads CASRYGQSNEKLFF.

This clone was recorded at least ten times. The CDR3 end lies 3 residues beyond the end of the read and is filled in from the germline J gene. The genes are TRBV23-1 and TRBJ2-3, with TRBD1 matching over 11 bases. TRBV23-1 is noted as an ORF with a role that remains uncertain. CDR3 length equals 20 residues. With V trimmed by 0 bases and J by 0 bases, 11 bases remained unmatched. CDR3 amino acids: CASSQSSGTGGILSTDTQYF. CDR3 DNA (partial): TGCGCCAGCAGTCAATCCTCCGGGACAGGGGGGATCTTAAGCACAGATACG.

The sample holds many counts of this clone. The covered CDR3 bases are TGTGCCAGCAGTTTGAACTTTTGGGGCGCTGAA. As protein: CASSLNFWGAE. The complete CDR3 reads CASSLNFWGAEAFF. This chain connects TRBV12-3 or TRBV12-4 to TRBJ1-1, with a weak D call TRBD1 (5 bases). From the germline J gene comes the end of the CDR3, since the read stops 3 residues before it. The CDR3 totals 14 residues. Trimming removed 3 bases at V and 6 bases at J, with 14 bases between.

The table lists this clone with many counts. The DNA ends 3 residues before the CDR3 does, and the rest of the CDR3 is filled in from the germline J gene. V and J are TRBV5-1 and TRBJ2-7; TRBD1 matches at 9 bases. Per the germline V gene, CDR1 is SGHRS and CDR2 is YFSETQ. The V segment lost 7 bases and the J segment 2 bases; nucleotides outside the gene matches: 7. This CDR3 has 14 residues. CDR3 bases read: TGCGCCAGCGGAATAGGGACAGGGCCCTACGAG. Translated: CASGIGTGPYE. The complete CDR3 sequence is CASGIGTGPYEQYF.

Regarding this clone: Coverage ceases 3 residues before the CDR3 finishes, and the germline J gene fills in the end. V gene TRBV23-1 combines with J gene TRBJ2-3, with D possibly being TRBD1 (6 bases). TRBV23-1 is annotated as an ORF whose role is uncertain. The CDR3 is 19 amino acids. The CDR3 DNA, read in part, is TGCGCCAGCAGTCAACCGTCCCTTACAGGGCCGTGGAGCAATCAGCCG. This gives the protein CASSQPSLTGPWSNQP. The whole CDR3 reads CASSQPSLTGPWSNQPQYF.

This clone has a count of ten or more. The read ends 3 residues early relative to the CDR3; the germline J gene fills the gap. This sequence joins TRBV19 and TRBJ1-5, with D unresolved. This CDR3 has 12 residues. CDR1 is LNHDA and CDR2 is SQIVND in the germline V gene (reference sequence). The V end lost 4 bases, the J end lost 8 bases, and 9 bases lay between the germline ends. This chain's CDR3 is CASSTQFEPQHF. Partial CDR3 DNA: TGTGCCAGTAGTACACAATTTGAGCCC.

This clone was found many times. The read is 3 residues too short to cover the CDR3 end, so that end is filled in from the germline J gene. This chain connects TRBV5-6 to TRBJ1-1, with D tentatively TRBD1 (5 bases). Germline V lookup: CDR1 SGHDT, CDR2 YYEEEE. V shed 4 bases and J shed 0 bases, with 10 bases lying between them. The CDR3 is made up of 14 amino acids. The DNA read from the CDR3 is TGTGCCAGCAGCGTCAGGGTAATGAACACTGAA. Its protein product is CASSVRVMNTE. The CDR3 as a whole reads CASSVRVMNTEAFF.

This clone was observed many times. The read ends 3 residues early relative to the CDR3; the germline J gene fills the gap. V gene TRBV6-2 or TRBV6-3 combines with J gene TRBJ1-5, with 8 bases fitting TRBD1. Germline V gene lookup returns CDR1 MNHEY and CDR2 SVGEGT. This CDR3 has 13 residues. The CDR3 here is CSSGQGSNQPQHF. CDR3 DNA (partial): TGTAGTAGTGGACAGGGTAGCAATCAGCCC.

In its sample, this clone was seen many times. Sequencing ends 3 residues short of the CDR3 end; the germline J gene provides the rest. J is TRBJ2-3 and V is TRBV5-1; the match to TRBD2 covers 8 bases. V was clipped by 1 base and J by 5 bases; unmatched bases: 6. Germline CDR1 SGHRS, CDR2 YFSETQ. The CDR3 is 15 residues long. Incomplete CDR3 DNA: TGCGCCAGCAGCTTGCCGGGGGGGGCCGGAGATACG. This sequence encodes CASSLPGGAGDT. Given in full, the CDR3 is CASSLPGGAGDTQYF. The full variable domain, completed using reference TRBV5-1 and TRBJ2-3, is KAGVTQTPRYLIKTRGQQVTLSCSPISGHRSVSWYQQTPGQGLQFLFEYFSETQRNKGNFPGRFSGRQFSNSRSEMNVSTLELGDSALYLCASSLPGGAGDTQYFGPGTRLTVL.

This clone was counted at least ten times. The sequenced fragment ends 3 residues before the CDR3 boundary, so the rest is inferred from the germline J gene. The rearrangement uses TRBV20-1 and TRBJ2-7; 10 nucleotides match TRBD1. The J segment lost 5 bases and the V segment lost 3 bases, leaving 7 bases of the junction unmatched. The CDR3 has 14 residues. Germline V gene data show CDR1 as DFQATT and CDR2 as SNEGSKA (reference sequence). The DNA read from the CDR3 is TGCAGTGCTAGGTTCGGGACAGGGGATAACGAG. Residues: CSARFGTGDNE. The entire CDR3 protein is CSARFGTGDNEQYF.

This clone was seen many times. The CDR3 extends 3 residues past the end of the read, so its final part is completed from the germline J gene. The V call is TRBV20-1, the J call TRBJ1-1, with unresolved D. V dropped 5 bases and J dropped 5 bases, with 18 bases sitting between them. The CDR3 contains 14 residues. Germline V CDR1 and CDR2: DFQATT, SNEGSKA (reference sequence). The part of the CDR3 DNA that was read is TGCAGTGCTGTCGTCCCCCCAGGTCGGACTGAA. It translates to CSAVVPPGRTE. The entire CDR3 reads CSAVVPPGRTEAFF.

This clone was seen repeatedly, ten times or more. CDR3 sequence reads: CASSLGSGDSPLHF. The covered CDR3 bases are TGTGCCAGCAGCTTAGGCTCGGGGGATTCACCC. The chain combines TRBV7-9 with TRBJ1-6; D is perhaps TRBD1 (5 bases). The CDR3 end falls 3 residues outside the read, so it is completed with the germline J gene. The germline V gene has CDR1 SEHNR and CDR2 FQNEAQ (reference sequence). The CDR3 runs 14 residues. Trimming stripped 1 base from V and 8 bases from J, with 9 bases between.

Many counts were recorded for this clone. Read sequence stops 3 residues before the CDR3 end, and the germline J gene provides the missing end. The gene calls are TRBV19 and TRBJ2-1, with 10 bases lining up with TRBD1. CDR1 is LNHDA, CDR2 SQIVND, per germline (reference sequence). The length of the CDR3 is 13 residues. The ends lost 4 bases at V and 8 bases at J; junction bases unmatched: 2. CDR3 DNA, as far as it was read: TGTGCCAGTAGTAGACAGGGGGCAGATGAG. Its translation is CASSRQGADE. The entire CDR3 protein reads CASSRQGADEQFF.

This clone was seen many times. The sequenced fragment ends 3 residues before the CDR3 boundary, so the rest is inferred from the germline J gene. The chain has TRBV7-6 and TRBJ2-6; D unresolved. Trimming shortened V by 1 base and J by 0 bases, and 4 bases separated the two germline ends. Germline V gene data show CDR1 as SGHVS and CDR2 as FNYEAQ. This CDR3 comprises 15 residues. CDR3 region: CASSLVISGANVLTF. CDR3 DNA, as far as it was read: TGTGCCAGCAGCTTAGTTATCTCTGGGGCCAACGTC.

This clone was counted only a few times. This may stem from a read error, because a much larger clone lies one nucleotide away. The read ends 3 residues before the CDR3 terminus; that terminus is restored from the germline J gene. The V call is TRBV19, the J call TRBJ1-2; 7 bases are shared with TRBD1. The V segment lost 7 bases and the J segment 5 bases; nucleotides outside the gene matches: 7. This CDR3 has 13 residues. Germline-derived CDR1 and CDR2 are LNHDA and SQIVND (reference sequence). The CDR3 sequence is CASNDRAAYGYTF. The CDR3 bases that were read are TGTGCCAGTAACGACAGGGCGGCTTATGGC.

This clone was detected ten times or more. The CDR3 extends 3 residues past the end of the read, so its final part is completed from the germline J gene. This sequence joins TRBV20-1 and TRBJ1-5; TRBD1 might be the D (5 bases). Germline V CDR1 and CDR2: DFQATT, SNEGSKA (reference sequence). V was pared by 5 bases and J by 1 base, with 9 bases between. CDR3 length equals 13 residues. The covered CDR3 bases are TGCAGTGCTTTAGACAGAAGCAATCAGCCC. Its translation is CSALDRSNQP. The entire CDR3 protein reads CSALDRSNQPQHF.